Included here is one T cell receptor (beta chain) sequence, with context. Its antigen is still unknown. With 3 bases removed from V and 10 bases from J, the gap between germline ends came to 12 bases. The CDR3 consists of 12 residues. Germline loops: CDR1 MDHEN, CDR2 SYDVKM. The data belong to a study of Ad26.COV2.S vaccination and SARS-CoV-2 variants. Looking at the study overall: Donor joined the COV1001 Ad26.COV2.S trial arm.

Notes on the study in general: Recipients of vaccine and of placebo showed similar breadth of their non-spike TCR repertoires.

The method was immunoSEQ multiplex PCR; TCRdb's version includes in-frame clones alone and lacks a portion of them. The data show a few hundred thousand clones, 89% seen once. The sample's treatment: roughly 18 received Ad26.COV2.S at low or high dose, single or two shots; about five received placebo; per-sample allocation not given. On day 63 after the first injection, vaccine and placebo recipients gave samples. Vaccination employed an Ad26 vector expressing the Wuhan-strain SARS-CoV-2 spike. The chain has TRBV28 and TRBJ1-2; D may be TRBD1 (6 bases). This material consisted of peripheral blood, taken in a trial of Ad26.COV2.S vaccine versus placebo. The TCR was taken from a person aged 18 to 59 who received the Ad26.COV2.S COVID-19 vaccine or a placebo. The CDR3 sequence: CASSFLDSHYTF. DNA for the CDR3: TGTGCCAGCAGTTTTTTGGACAGCCACTACACCTTC.